This paragraph covers one TCR beta chain sequence. What it binds is unknown. Each single cDNA molecule received a unique molecular identifier. TCRdb analysed the 5' RACE reads with MiXCR anew, one entry per CDR3 protein. The profile shows roughly 68,000 distinct CDR3 sequences, over 4.5% of them singletons. The sample comes from a study of early T cells in non-severe SARS-CoV-2 infection. As for the study in general: Chains were unpaired, as sequencing was done on bulk RNA from unsorted whole blood. Study-wide findings and caveats: Matches to VDJdb favored anti-spike CD8 responses and missed private and CD4 specificities.

Per the germline V gene, CDR1 is MNHNS and CDR2 is SASEGT. The CDR3 loop spans 14 amino acids. The V end lost 3 bases, the J end lost 4 bases, and 12 bases lay between the germline ends. Material: whole blood. This rearrangement joins TRBV6-1 to TRBJ1-1, with D possibly matching TRBD1 (5 bases). The sequence came from an adult who was a healthcare worker with PCR-confirmed SARS-CoV-2 infection or an uninfected control (not recorded which). CDR3 DNA: TGTGCCAGCAGTGAGGGGGATTGGAGCACTGAAGCTTTCTTT. Its translation: CASSEGDWSTEAFF.